This T cell receptor (beta chain) was captured in a study of T cell repertoires in cytomegalovirus infection. Study in general: Indications of both CMV infection and matching HLA type were provided by public TCR beta signatures. Study-level findings and limits: Predominance within the ex vivo response was attributable to HLA-C-restricted CMV-specific TCR beta clonotypes. There were carriers of CMV plus the relevant HLA, and cumulative public TCR beta family frequency identified them.

In its sample, this clonotype was seen a few times. Its target is not known. TCRdb ran MiXCR on the reads and lists one entry per CDR3 protein. Of around 550,000 distinct CDR3 sequences listed, about 30% were seen once; the top ten hold roughly 13%. The CDR3 spans 17 residues. Looked up from germline, CDR1 is SGHVS and CDR2 is FNYEAQ. V shed 1 base and J 6 bases; nucleotides not matched to a gene: 12. The sequencing sample was made of PBMCs. The chain has TRBV7-6 and TRBJ2-1, with 7 bases matching TRBD1. The TCR sequence derives from a human donor in good health (CMV status not recorded). Some clones in this sample may be carry-over from other donors' samples. The CDR3 bases are TGTGCCAGCAGCTTAGGTGGGCCAGGGGGTTTGAGCAATGAGCAGTTCTTC. Translation: CASSLGGPGGLSNEQFF.